The subject of this entry is one TCR beta chain. The PCR ran on 60 Vbeta and 13 Jbeta primers. The data were produced by immunoSEQ multiplex PCR, yet TCRdb's version contains in-frame clones alone and is incomplete. The repertoire holds about 130,000 clones, less than 85% seen once, with 1% in the top ten. This entry comes from a study of cytomegalovirus exposure and HLA in healthy donors. Germline V gene data show CDR1 as ENHRY and CDR2 as SYGVKD. The ends were cut back, 6 bases at V and 3 bases at J, with 34 bases in the middle. The CDR3 is 21 residues long. Input material: PBMCs. This TCR was recovered from a man in his forties in good health and CMV-seronegative. This chain links TRBV10-3 with TRBJ2-3; tentative D call: TRBD1 (6 bases). CDR3 sequence: CAIRIQTGTHNLPSATDTQYF. The CDR3 nucleotides read TGTGCCATCAGGATCCAAACCGGGACACATAACCTCCCGTCTGCAACAGATACGCAGTATTTT.